The TCR beta chain under discussion was sequenced for a study of neurological immune-mediated disorders. This clonotype was counted at least ten times. The CDR3 covers 15 residues. Trimming removed 0 bases at V and 0 bases at J, with 6 bases between. Germline CDR1 ENHRY, CDR2 SYGVKD. TCRdb used MiXCR to reprocess the 5' RACE reads, holding one entry per CDR3 protein. The table records about 46,000 distinct CDR3 sequences, 1.9% of them present only once. Sequencing input: PBMCs. The gene calls are TRBV10-3 and TRBJ1-5, with no clear D. The sequence was obtained from a woman aged 40 to 50 with multiple sclerosis. CDR3: CAISESSLSNQPQHF. For the CDR3, the DNA is TGTGCCATCAGTGAGTCGAGCCTTAGCAATCAGCCCCAGCATTTT.